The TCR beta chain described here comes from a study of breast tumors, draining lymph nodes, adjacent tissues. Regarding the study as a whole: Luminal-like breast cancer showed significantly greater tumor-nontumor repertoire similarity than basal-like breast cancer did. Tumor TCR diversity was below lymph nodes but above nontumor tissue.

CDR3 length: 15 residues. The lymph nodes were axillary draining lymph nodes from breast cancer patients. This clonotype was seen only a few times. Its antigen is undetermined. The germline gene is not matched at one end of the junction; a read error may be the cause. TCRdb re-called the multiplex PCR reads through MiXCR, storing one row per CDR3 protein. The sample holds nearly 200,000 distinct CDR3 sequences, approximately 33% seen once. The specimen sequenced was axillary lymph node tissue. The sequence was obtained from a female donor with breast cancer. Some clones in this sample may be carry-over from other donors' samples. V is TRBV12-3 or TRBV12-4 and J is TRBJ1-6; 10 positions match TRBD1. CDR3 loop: CAGSPRGTGDSPLHF. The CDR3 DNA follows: TGTGCCGGCAGCCCCCGCGGGACAGGGGATTCACCCCTCCACTTT.